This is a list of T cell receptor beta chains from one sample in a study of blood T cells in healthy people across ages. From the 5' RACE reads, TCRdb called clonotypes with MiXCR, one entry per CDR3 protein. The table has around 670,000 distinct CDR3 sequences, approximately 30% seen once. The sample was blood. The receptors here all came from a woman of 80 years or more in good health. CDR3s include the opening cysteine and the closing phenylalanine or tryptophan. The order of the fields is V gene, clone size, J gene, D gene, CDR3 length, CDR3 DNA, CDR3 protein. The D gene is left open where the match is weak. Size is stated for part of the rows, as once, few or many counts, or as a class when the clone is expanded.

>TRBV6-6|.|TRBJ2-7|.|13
TGTGCCAGCAGCTTCCGGGGCGCAGGCGAGCAGTACTTC
CASSFRGAGEQYF
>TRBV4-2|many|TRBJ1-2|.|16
TGTGCCAGCAGCCAAGATGTAAGGGGGGAGAACTATGGCTACACCTTC
CASSQDVRGENYGYTF
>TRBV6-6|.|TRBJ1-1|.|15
TGTGCCAGCGGTACTTCCGGGACGGGGAACACTGAAGCTTTCTTT
CASGTSGTGNTEAFF
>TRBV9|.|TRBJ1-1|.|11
TGTGCCAGCAGCGTAGTCTCCGAAGCTTTCTTT
CASSVVSEAFF
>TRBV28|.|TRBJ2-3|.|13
TGTGCCAGCAGCCTACGGGGCACAGGTACGCAGTATTTT
CASSLRGTGTQYF
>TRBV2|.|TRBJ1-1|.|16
TGTGCCAGCAGTCAAGGGCAGGGTCGGGGCGGCACTGAAGCTTTCTTT
CASSQGQGRGGTEAFF
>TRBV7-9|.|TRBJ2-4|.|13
TGTGCCAGCAGCCCCGGGACGACCCAGCCGCAGTACTTC
CASSPGTTQPQYF
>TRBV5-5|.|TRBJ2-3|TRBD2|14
TGTGCCAGCGGCTTCGCGGGGGACACAGATACGCAGTATTTT
CASGFAGDTDTQYF
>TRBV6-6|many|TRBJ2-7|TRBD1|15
TGTGCCAGCAGTTACGCCCCGGACAGGGGGGACGAGCAGTACTTC
CASSYAPDRGDEQYF
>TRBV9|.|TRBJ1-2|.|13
TGTGCCAGCAGCGTAGATCCCAGGGACGGCTACACCTTC
CASSVDPRDGYTF
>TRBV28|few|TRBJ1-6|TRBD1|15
TGTGCCAGCAGCCCCTCAACAGGGGTAAATTCACCCCTCCACTTT
CASSPSTGVNSPLHF
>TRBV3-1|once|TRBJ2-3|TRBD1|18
TGTGCCAGCAGCCGTTTCTTGGGGACAGGGGTATACACAGATACGCAGTATTTT
CASSRFLGTGVYTDTQYF
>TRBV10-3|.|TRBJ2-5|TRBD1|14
TGTGCCATCAGCACGGGACAGGGGTCAGAGACCCAGTACTTC
CAISTGQGSETQYF
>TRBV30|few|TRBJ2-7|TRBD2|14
TGTGCCTGGAGACTAGCGGGGAGCTCCTACGAGCAGTACTTC
CAWRLAGSSYEQYF
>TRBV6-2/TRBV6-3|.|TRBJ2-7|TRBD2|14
TGTGCCAGCAACTATAGCGGGGGGTCCTACGAGCAGTACTTC
CASNYSGGSYEQYF
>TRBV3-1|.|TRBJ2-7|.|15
TGTGCCAGCAGCCAAGGAGGGGGACGAAGAGGCGAGCAGTACTTC
CASSQGGGRRGEQYF
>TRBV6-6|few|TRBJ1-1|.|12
TGTGCCAGCACCCCAGGGGCCACTGAAGCTTTCTTT
CASTPGATEAFF
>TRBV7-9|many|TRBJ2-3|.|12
TGTGCCAGCAGCCAACCCTCCGGTACGCAGTATTTT
CASSQPSGTQYF
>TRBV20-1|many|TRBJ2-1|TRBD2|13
TGCAGTGCTGGCTCTAGCGGGGGCTATGAGCAGTTCTTC
CSAGSSGGYEQFF
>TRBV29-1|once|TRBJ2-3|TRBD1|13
TGCAGCGCCACAGGGGACCGTTCAGATACGCAGTATTTT
CSATGDRSDTQYF
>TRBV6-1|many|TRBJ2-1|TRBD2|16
TGTGCCAGCAGGGAGATGGGACTAGCGTCCTACAATGAGCAGTTCTTC
CASREMGLASYNEQFF
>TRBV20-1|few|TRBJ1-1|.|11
TGCAGTGGTAGACGGAACACTGAAGCTTTCTTT
CSGRRNTEAFF
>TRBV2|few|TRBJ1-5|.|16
TGTGCCAGCAGTGAAATTCGGACGAGTGGCAATCAGCCCCAGCATTTT
CASSEIRTSGNQPQHF
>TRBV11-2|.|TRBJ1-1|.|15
TGTGCCAGCAGCTTAGAAGGAAGTGCGAACACTGAAGCTTTCTTT
CASSLEGSANTEAFF
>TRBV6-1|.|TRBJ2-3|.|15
TGTGCCAGCAGTGAAGAGGGGACTGGGACAGATACGCAGTATTTT
CASSEEGTGTDTQYF
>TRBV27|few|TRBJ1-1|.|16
TGTGCCAGCAGTTTATCGGTGGTGGGGAACTTAGGTGAAGCTTTCTTT
CASSLSVVGNLGEAFF
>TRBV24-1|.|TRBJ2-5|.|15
TGTGCCACCAGTGACCTCAGACTAGGGGGGGAGACCCAGTACTTC
CATSDLRLGGETQYF
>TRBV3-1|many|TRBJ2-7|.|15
TGTGCCAGCAGCCTGGGTAGAGGCAGGACGGCCGAGCAGTACTTC
CASSLGRGRTAEQYF
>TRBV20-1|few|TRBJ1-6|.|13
TGCAGTGCTAGGGGATATGGTGATTCACCCCTCCACTTT
CSARGYGDSPLHF
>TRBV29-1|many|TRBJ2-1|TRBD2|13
TGCAGCGTAGGAAGGCTAGCGGACAATGAGCAGTTCTTC
CSVGRLADNEQFF
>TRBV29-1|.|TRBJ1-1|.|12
TGCAGCGTTGTTCAGGGATACACTGAAGCTTTCTTT
CSVVQGYTEAFF
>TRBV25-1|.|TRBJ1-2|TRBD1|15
TGTGCCAGCAGTGATAATGCCGGGACAGGGTATAGCTACACCTTC
CASSDNAGTGYSYTF
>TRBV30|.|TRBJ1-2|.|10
TGTGCCTGGAGTGATTGGAGCTACACCTTC
CAWSDWSYTF
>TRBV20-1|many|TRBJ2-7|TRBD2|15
TGCAGTGCTAGTGCGTTAGCGGGGGACCCTGGGGAGCAGTACTTC
CSASALAGDPGEQYF
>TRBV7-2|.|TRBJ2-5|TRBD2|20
TGTGCCAGCAGCCCCCCATCGGCCCTAGCGGGGGTACCGGTCCAAGAGACCCAGTACTTC
CASSPPSALAGVPVQETQYF
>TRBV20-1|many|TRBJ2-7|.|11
TGCAGTGCTTCGCGGGGCTACGAGCAGTACTTC
CSASRGYEQYF
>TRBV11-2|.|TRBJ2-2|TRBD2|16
TGTGTCAGCAGCCTGACTAGCGGGTCAAACACCGGGGAGCTGTTTTTT
CVSSLTSGSNTGELFF
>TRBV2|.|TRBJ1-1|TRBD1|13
TGTGCCCGCTCCGGGACAGCGAACACTGAAGCTTTCTTT
CARSGTANTEAFF
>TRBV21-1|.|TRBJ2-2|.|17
TGTGTCAGCAGCAAAGCCCTGACAGTGGACTCCACCGGGGAGCTGTTTTTT
CVSSKALTVDSTGELFF
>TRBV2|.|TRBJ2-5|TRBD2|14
TGTGCCAGCCCCAAAGCGGGGGGGGAAGAGACCCAGTACTTC
CASPKAGGEETQYF
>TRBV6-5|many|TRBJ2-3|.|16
TGTGCCAGCAGTTACTCGGCGGGGGCCTTCACAGATACGCAGTATTTT
CASSYSAGAFTDTQYF
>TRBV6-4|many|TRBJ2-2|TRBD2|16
TGTGCCAGCAGCGGACTAGCGGGGTCAAACACCGGGGAGCTGTTTTTT
CASSGLAGSNTGELFF
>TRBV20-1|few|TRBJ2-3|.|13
TGCAGTGCCCTGGGGACCTTTGCGGATACGCAGTATTTT
CSALGTFADTQYF
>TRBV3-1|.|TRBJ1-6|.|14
TGTGCCCGCAGCCCACGGCCCCATAATTCACCCCTCCACTTT
CARSPRPHNSPLHF
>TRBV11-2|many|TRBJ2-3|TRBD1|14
TGTGCCAGCAGCCACAGGGGGCAAGAAGATACGCAGTATTTT
CASSHRGQEDTQYF
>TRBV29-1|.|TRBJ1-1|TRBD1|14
TGCAGCATCCGGACAGGGGGGGGGAGCACTGAAGCTTTCTTT
CSIRTGGGSTEAFF
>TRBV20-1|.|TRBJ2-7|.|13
TGCAGTGCCCCACTTTGGACAGACTACGAGCAGTACTTC
CSAPLWTDYEQYF
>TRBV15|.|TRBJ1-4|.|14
TGTGCCACCAGCAGTGGACAGTTAAGTGAAAAACTGTTTTTT
CATSSGQLSEKLFF